These 3 T cell receptor beta chains came from one sample sequenced in a study of T cell responses to AZD1222 COVID-19 vaccine. Here immunoSEQ multiplex PCR was the method, and the copy in TCRdb shows in-frame clones only, minus some. The data contain tens of thousands of clones, 89% of them seen just once; the ten biggest clones take up 2% to 3%. The sample was peripheral blood, taken on day 0 of AZD1222 vaccination. Receptors originate from an adult in good health.

The genes are TRBV10-2 and TRBJ2-1, with 7 bases fitting TRBD2. Trimming at V came to 1 base and at J to 6 bases, leaving 6 bases not matched to a gene. Germline-derived CDR1 and CDR2 are WSHSY and SAAADI. The CDR3 totals 15 residues. The CDR3 sequence: CASSELETSPNEQFF. CDR3 coding DNA: TGCGCCAGCAGTGAGTTGGAGACTAGCCCCAATGAGCAGTTCTTC.

This clone came up a few times. This chain uses TRBV27 with TRBJ1-6; D ambiguous. The CDR3 is made up of 15 amino acids. Germline V lookup: CDR1 MNHEY, CDR2 SMNVEV (reference sequence). The V and J ends lost 3 bases and 0 bases respectively, with 6 bases between them. CDR3 DNA sequence: TGTGCCAGCAGTTTCGAGGCCTCCTATAATTCACCCCTCCACTTT. It codes for CASSFEASYNSPLHF.

This chain joins TRBV6-2 or TRBV6-3 and TRBJ2-5, with 7 bases lining up with TRBD2. The J segment lost 5 bases and the V segment lost 5 bases, leaving 11 bases of the junction unmatched. Germline V gene lookup returns CDR1 MNHEY and CDR2 SVGEGT. The CDR3 sequence is 15 residues long. CDR3 in amino acids: CASSKVGGGDETQYF. Written as DNA, the CDR3 is TGTGCCAGCAGTAAAGTGGGCGGGGGTGACGAGACCCAGTACTTC.